The 8 T cell receptor beta chains in this list originate from one sample, sequenced in a study of T cell responses to AZD1222 COVID-19 vaccine. Assay used: immunoSEQ multiplex PCR; TCRdb lists only in-frame clones, some missing. The table records about 140,000 clones, more than 85% of them present only once. The sample was peripheral blood, taken on day 0 of MenACWY control vaccination. The receptors here all came from an adult in good health.

This clone was counted a single time. The V gene is TRBV7-3, the J gene TRBJ2-7; tentative D call: TRBD1 (6 bases). The V end was cut by 5 bases, the J end by 2 bases, with 16 bases between. Per the germline V gene, CDR1 is SGHTA and CDR2 is FQGTGA. This CDR3 spans 15 amino acids. The CDR3 nucleotides read TGTGCCAGCAGCGTTTCAAGTGGGGGCACCTACGAGCAGTACTTC. This encodes CASSVSSGGTYEQYF.

V gene TRBV5-1 combines with J gene TRBJ2-1; a weak D match, TRBD1 (5 bases). The V end lost 6 bases, the J end lost 2 bases, and 12 bases lay between the germline ends. CDR3 length equals 14 residues. Germline values: CDR1 SGHRS, CDR2 YFSETQ. This CDR3 reads CASKPTDTYNEQFF. The DNA for the CDR3 is TGCGCCAGCAAACCGACAGATACCTACAATGAGCAGTTCTTC.

V is TRBV5-5 and J is TRBJ1-5; D unclear. The CDR3 is made up of 13 amino acids. V lost 2 bases, J lost 0 bases, and 3 bases lay in between. Germline V gene lookup returns CDR1 SGHKS and CDR2 YYEKEE (reference sequence). CDR3 nucleotide sequence: TGTGCCAGCAGCTTACTTAGCAATCAGCCCCAGCATTTT. Translated: CASSLLSNQPQHF.

The rearrangement uses TRBV7-9 and TRBJ2-7; D unclear. This CDR3 is built from 15 residues. CDR1 SEHNR and CDR2 FQNEAQ come from the germline V gene (reference sequence). Deletions cut 5 bases from V and 2 bases from J, with 16 bases between. CDR3 coding DNA: TGTGCCAGCAGCCCACCAGGTCAGGCGCCCTACGAGCAGTACTTC. Protein: CASSPPGQAPYEQYF.

This chain connects TRBV2 to TRBJ1-1, with a weak D call TRBD1 (5 bases). Trimming pared 8 bases from V and 6 bases from J, leaving 13 bases between. This CDR3 has 12 amino acids. Germline CDR1 is SNHLY and CDR2 is FYNNEI. This chain's CDR3 is CASGGELPEAFF. CDR3 DNA: TGTGCCAGCGGAGGGGAGTTGCCTGAAGCTTTCTTT.

V gene TRBV10-3 combines with J gene TRBJ2-5; D is uncertain. CDR3 length: 12 residues. Trimming took 4 bases from V and 5 from J, leaving 8 bases between them. Germline-derived CDR1 and CDR2 are ENHRY and SYGVKD. Here the CDR3 reads CAISGLGETQYF. DNA of the CDR3: TGTGCCATCAGTGGGTTGGGGGAGACCCAGTACTTC.

V is TRBV6-1 and J is TRBJ2-2; D uncertain. Trimming shortened V by 2 bases and J by 7 bases, and 14 bases separated the two germline ends. Per germline, CDR1 MNHNS and CDR2 SASEGT. The CDR3 sequence is 15 residues long. CDR3 residues: CASSELEAWGGELFF. In nucleotides, the CDR3 is TGTGCCAGCAGTGAATTAGAAGCCTGGGGCGGGGAGCTGTTTTTT.

The chain is built from TRBV6-6 and TRBJ2-5; D remains unclear. Germline CDR1 is MNHNY and CDR2 is SVGAGI (reference sequence). This CDR3 has 12 residues. The V end was cut by 2 bases, the J end by 6 bases, with 7 bases between. The CDR3 loop is CASSYGSQTQYF. CDR3 nucleotide sequence: TGTGCCAGCAGTTACGGTTCCCAGACCCAGTACTTC.